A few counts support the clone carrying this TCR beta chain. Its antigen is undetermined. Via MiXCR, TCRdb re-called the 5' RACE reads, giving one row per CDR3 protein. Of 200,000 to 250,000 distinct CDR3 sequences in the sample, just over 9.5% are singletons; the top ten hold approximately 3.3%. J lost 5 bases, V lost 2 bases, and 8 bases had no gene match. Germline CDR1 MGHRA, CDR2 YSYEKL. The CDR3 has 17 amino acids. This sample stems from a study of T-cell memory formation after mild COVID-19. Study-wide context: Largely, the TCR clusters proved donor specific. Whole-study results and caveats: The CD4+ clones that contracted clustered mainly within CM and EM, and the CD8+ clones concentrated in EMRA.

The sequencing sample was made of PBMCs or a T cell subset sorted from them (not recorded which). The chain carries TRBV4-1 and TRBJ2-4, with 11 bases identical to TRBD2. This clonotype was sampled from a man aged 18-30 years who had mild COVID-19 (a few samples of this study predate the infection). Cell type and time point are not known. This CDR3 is CASSQLMTSGAENIQYF. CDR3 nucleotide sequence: TGCGCCAGCAGCCAACTAATGACTAGCGGGGCGGAAAACATTCAGTACTTC.